The entry that follows covers one T cell receptor beta chain sequence. Clones were sequenced by immunoSEQ multiplex PCR, and TCRdb holds only the in-frame ones, with some missing. The sample holds hundreds of thousands of clones, roughly 89% seen once. The sample originates from a study of blood T cell repertoires in COVID-19. Germline V lookup: CDR1 MNHEY, CDR2 SMNVEV (reference sequence). The V end was cut by 3 bases, the J end by 6 bases, with 12 bases between. The CDR3 covers 14 residues. The chain combines TRBV27 with TRBJ2-1; D gene ambiguous. This clonotype was obtained from a woman between 18 and 29 years old who had recovered from COVID-19. Sequencing was performed on peripheral blood. The CDR3: CASSFSSRFNEQFF. The DNA for the CDR3 is TGTGCCAGCAGTTTTTCGTCGCGGTTCAATGAGCAGTTCTTC.